This entry is about one T cell receptor (beta chain). Its antigen is as yet unknown. This specimen comes from a study of cytomegalovirus exposure and HLA in healthy donors. Study-level findings and limits: Cytomegalovirus association was listed for approximately 160 TCR beta chains.

Germline loops: CDR1 WNHNN, CDR2 SYGVQD (reference sequence). The CDR3 consists of 13 residues. V was trimmed by 4 bases and J by 0 bases, leaving 6 bases between them. In the PCR, 60 Vbeta and 13 Jbeta primers were used. Original processing methods: Approximately 11 million shared chains were among 65 million to 85 million unique TCR beta chains counted in a later analysis. Profiling relied on immunoSEQ multiplex PCR, and the TCRdb table lists in-frame clones only, not all of them. V and J calls and clone size are as listed in that table; D and trimming were resolved from the DNA. Here the sample table reports tens of thousands of clones.

The chain is built from TRBV10-1 and TRBJ2-5; D call uncertain. Sequences were obtained from PBMCs. The clonotype comes from a middle-aged man in good health and CMV-seronegative. CDR3 amino acids: CASSGRDQETQYF. The CDR3 DNA sequence: TGCGCCAGCAGTGGCCGGGACCAAGAGACCCAGTACTTC.